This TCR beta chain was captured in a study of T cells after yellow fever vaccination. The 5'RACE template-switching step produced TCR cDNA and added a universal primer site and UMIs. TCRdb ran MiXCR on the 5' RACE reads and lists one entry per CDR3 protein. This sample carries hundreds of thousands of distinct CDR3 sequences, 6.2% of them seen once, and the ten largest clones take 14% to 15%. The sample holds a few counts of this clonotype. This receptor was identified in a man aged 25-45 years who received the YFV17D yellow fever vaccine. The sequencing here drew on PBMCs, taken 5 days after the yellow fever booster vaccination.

In DNA form, the CDR3 reads TGTGCCAGCAGCTGGGACAGGGGGCTCTACAATGAGCAGTTCTTC. Encoded protein: CASSWDRGLYNEQFF. The chain employs TRBV7-9 and TRBJ2-1; 12 positions match TRBD1. V was clipped by 4 bases and J by 3 bases; unmatched bases: 1. The CDR3 runs 15 residues. Germline CDR1 is SEHNR and CDR2 is FQNEAQ (reference sequence).